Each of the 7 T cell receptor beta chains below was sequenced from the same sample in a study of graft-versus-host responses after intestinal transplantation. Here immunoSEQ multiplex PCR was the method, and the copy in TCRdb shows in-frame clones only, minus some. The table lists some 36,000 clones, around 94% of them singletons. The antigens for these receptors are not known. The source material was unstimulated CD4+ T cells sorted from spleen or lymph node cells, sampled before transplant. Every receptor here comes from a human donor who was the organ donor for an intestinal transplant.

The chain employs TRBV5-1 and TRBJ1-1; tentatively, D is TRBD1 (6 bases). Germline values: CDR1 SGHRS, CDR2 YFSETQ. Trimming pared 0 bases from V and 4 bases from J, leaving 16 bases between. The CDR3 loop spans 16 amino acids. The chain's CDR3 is CASSLEYQGGGTEAFF. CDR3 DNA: TGCGCCAGCAGCTTGGAGTACCAAGGAGGGGGCACTGAAGCTTTCTTT. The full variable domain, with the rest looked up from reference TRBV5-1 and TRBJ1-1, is KAGVTQTPRYLIKTRGQQVTLSCSPISGHRSVSWYQQTPGQGLQFLFEYFSETQRNKGNFPGRFSGRQFSNSRSEMNVSTLELGDSALYLCASSLEYQGGGTEAFFGQGTRLTVV.

The CDR3 loop reads CASSAGLAIQTQYF. The CDR3 DNA sequence: TGTGCCAGCAGCGCCGGACTAGCGATCCAGACCCAGTACTTC. The gene calls are TRBV9 and TRBJ2-5, with TRBD2 matching over 9 bases. Unmatched junction bases numbered 6, after V lost 3 bases and J lost 6 bases. The germline gives CDR1 SGDLS, CDR2 YYNGEE. CDR3 size: 14 residues.

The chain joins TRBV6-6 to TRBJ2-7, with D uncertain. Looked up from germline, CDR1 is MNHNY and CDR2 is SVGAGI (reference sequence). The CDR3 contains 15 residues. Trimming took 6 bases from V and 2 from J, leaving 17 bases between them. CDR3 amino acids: CASSPLPGETYEQYF. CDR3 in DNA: TGTGCCAGCAGCCCCCTCCCTGGGGAAACCTACGAGCAGTACTTC.

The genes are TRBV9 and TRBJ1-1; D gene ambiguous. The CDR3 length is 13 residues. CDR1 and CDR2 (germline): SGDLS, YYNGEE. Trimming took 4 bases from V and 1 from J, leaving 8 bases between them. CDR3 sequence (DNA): TGTGCCAGCAGCCCCCCAGGGAACACTGAAGCTTTCTTT. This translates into CASSPPGNTEAFF.

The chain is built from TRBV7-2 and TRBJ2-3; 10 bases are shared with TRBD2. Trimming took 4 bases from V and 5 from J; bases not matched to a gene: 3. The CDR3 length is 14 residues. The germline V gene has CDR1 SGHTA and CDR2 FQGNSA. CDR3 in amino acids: CASSYSGGIDTQYF. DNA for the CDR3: TGTGCCAGCAGCTATAGCGGGGGGATAGATACGCAGTATTTT.

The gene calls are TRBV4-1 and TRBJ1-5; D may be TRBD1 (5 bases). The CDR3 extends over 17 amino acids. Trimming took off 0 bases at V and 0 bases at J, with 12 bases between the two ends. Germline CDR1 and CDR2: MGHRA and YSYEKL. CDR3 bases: TGCGCCAGCAGCCAAGAGGCGGGGACTTATAGCAATCAGCCCCAGCATTTT. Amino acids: CASSQEAGTYSNQPQHF.

The CDR3: CASSPRGGDPGYEQYF. CDR3 DNA sequence: TGTGCCAGCAGCCCCCGAGGCGGGGACCCTGGGTACGAGCAGTACTTC. This chain connects TRBV7-9 to TRBJ2-7; perhaps TRBD2 as D (6 bases). CDR1 is SEHNR and CDR2 is FQNEAQ in the germline V gene (reference sequence). The CDR3 has 16 amino acids. V dropped 5 bases and J dropped 4 bases, with 21 bases sitting between them.